A single TCR beta chain is shown here with its context. These data originate in a study of T cells after yellow fever vaccination. Generation of TCR cDNA used 5'RACE template switching (which added a universal primer site and UMIs). TCRdb reprocessed the 5' RACE reads via MiXCR and lists one record per CDR3 protein. The data contain tens of thousands of distinct CDR3 sequences, under 9.5% of them seen just once; the ten biggest clones take up 25% to 35%. The V gene end was trimmed by 4 bases and the J gene end by 9 bases; junction bases not matched to a gene: 7. The CDR3 is 15 residues long. Per the germline V gene, CDR1 is SGDLS and CDR2 is YYNGEE.

V is TRBV9 and J is TRBJ2-1; 13 bases are shared with TRBD2. Sequenced material: CD8+ T cells sorted from PBMCs, taken 10 to 11 days after the first yellow fever vaccination. The TCR was taken from a man in his late teens or twenties who received the YFV17D yellow fever vaccine. CDR3 sequence: CASSYTSGGAGEQFF. The CDR3 nucleotides are TGTGCCAGCAGCTATACTAGCGGGGGGGCCGGTGAGCAGTTCTTC.